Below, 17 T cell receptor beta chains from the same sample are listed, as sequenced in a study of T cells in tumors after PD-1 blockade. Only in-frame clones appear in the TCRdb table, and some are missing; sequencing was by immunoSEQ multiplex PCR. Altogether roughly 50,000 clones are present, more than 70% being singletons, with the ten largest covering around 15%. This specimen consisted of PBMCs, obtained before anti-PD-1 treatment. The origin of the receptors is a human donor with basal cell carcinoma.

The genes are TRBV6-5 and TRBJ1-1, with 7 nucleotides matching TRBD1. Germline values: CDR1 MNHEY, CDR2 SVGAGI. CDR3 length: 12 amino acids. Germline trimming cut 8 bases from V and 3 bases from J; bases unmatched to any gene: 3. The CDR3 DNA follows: TGTGCCAGCTTAAGGGGGCACACTGAAGCTTTCTTT. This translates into CASLRGHTEAFF.

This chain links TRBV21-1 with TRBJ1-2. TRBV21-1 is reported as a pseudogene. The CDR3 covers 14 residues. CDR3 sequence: CASYGRMQNYGYTF. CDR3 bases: TGTGCCAGTTACGGACGGATGCAAAACTATGGCTACACCTTC.

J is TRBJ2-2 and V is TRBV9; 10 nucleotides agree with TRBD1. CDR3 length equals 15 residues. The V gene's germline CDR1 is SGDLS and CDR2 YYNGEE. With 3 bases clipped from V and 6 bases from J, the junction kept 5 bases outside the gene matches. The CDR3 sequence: CASSAGTGVAGELFF. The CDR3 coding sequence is TGTGCCAGCAGCGCCGGGACAGGGGTAGCCGGGGAGCTGTTTTTT.

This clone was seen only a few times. The CDR3: CASSQNRGADTQYF. For the CDR3, the DNA is TGTGCCAGCAGCCAAAACAGGGGCGCAGATACGCAGTATTTT. The chain is built from TRBV3-1 (or the pseudogene TRBV3-2) and TRBJ2-3, with TRBD1 identical over 7 bases. CDR1 is LGHDT, CDR2 YNNKEL, per germline (reference sequence). Unmatched junction bases numbered 3, after V lost 2 bases and J lost 4 bases. This CDR3 has 14 residues.

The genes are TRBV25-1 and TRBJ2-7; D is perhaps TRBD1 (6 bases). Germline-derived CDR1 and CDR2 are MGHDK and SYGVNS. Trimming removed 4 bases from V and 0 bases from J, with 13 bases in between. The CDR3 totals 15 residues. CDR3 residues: CASSGRDKSSYEQYF. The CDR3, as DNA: TGTGCCAGCAGTGGCCGGGACAAGAGCTCCTACGAGCAGTACTTC.

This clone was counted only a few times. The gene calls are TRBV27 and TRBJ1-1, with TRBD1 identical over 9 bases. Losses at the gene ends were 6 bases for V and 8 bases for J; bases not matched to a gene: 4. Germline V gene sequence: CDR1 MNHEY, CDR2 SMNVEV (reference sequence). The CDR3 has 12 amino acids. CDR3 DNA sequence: TGTGCCAGCAGAAGGGGACAGGGCGAAGCTTTCTTT. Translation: CASRRGQGEAFF.

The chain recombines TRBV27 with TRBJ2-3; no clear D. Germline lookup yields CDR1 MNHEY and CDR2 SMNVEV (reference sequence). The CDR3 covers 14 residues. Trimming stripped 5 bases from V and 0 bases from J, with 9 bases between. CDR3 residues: CASSLRASTDTQYF. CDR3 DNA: TGTGCCAGCAGTCTTAGGGCTAGCACAGATACGCAGTATTTT.

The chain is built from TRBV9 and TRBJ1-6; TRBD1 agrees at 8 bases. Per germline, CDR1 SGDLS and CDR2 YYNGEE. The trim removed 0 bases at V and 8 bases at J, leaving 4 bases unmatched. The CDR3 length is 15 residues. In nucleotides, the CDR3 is TGTGCCAGCAGCGTAGATGGCAGGGGGCATTCACCCCTCCACTTT. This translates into CASSVDGRGHSPLHF.

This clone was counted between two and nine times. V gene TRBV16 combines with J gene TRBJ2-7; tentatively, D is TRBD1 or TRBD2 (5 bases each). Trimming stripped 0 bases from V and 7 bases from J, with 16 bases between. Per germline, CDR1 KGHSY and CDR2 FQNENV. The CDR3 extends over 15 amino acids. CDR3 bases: TGTGCCAGCAGCCAATCGTTTGCATTCTGGGGGGAGCAGTACTTC. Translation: CASSQSFAFWGEQYF.

Here the CDR3 DNA reads TGTGCCAGCAGCTCGATCCTTTGGGACAGGGGTTTGAACACTGAAGCTTTCTTT. Its translation: CASSSILWDRGLNTEAFF. The rearrangement links TRBV28 to TRBJ1-1, with TRBD1 matching 10 bases. The CDR3 consists of 18 residues. With V trimmed by 6 bases and J by 0 bases, 13 bases remained unmatched. Germline CDR1 is MDHEN and CDR2 is SYDVKM.

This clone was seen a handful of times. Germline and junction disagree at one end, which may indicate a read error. DNA for the CDR3: TGCGCCAGCAGCCAATGGGAAACTAGCGGGGGGTACTACGAGCAGTACTTC. Amino acid sequence: CASSQWETSGGYYEQYF. The chain employs TRBV23-1 and TRBJ2-7, with 12 bases fitting TRBD2. TRBV23-1 is known as an ORF, though its function is uncertain. The CDR3 runs to 17 residues.

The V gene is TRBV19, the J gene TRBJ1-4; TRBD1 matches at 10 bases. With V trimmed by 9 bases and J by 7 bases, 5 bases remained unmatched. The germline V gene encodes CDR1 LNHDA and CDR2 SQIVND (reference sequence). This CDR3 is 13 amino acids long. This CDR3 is CASMDRGVEKLFF. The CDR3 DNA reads TGTGCCAGCATGGACAGGGGGGTTGAAAAACTGTTTTTT.

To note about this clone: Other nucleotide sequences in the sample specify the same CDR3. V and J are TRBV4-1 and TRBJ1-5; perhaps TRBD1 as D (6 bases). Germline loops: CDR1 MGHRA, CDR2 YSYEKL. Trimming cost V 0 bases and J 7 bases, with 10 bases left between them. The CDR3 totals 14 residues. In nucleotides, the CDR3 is TGCGCCAGCAGCCAAGATAGGGGGAACCAGCCCCAGCATTTT. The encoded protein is CASSQDRGNQPQHF.

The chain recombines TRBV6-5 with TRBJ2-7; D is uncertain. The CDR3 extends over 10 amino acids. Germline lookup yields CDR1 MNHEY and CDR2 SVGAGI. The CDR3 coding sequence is TGTTCCCCCTTTCTGGGCGAGCAGTACTTC. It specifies CSPFLGEQYF.

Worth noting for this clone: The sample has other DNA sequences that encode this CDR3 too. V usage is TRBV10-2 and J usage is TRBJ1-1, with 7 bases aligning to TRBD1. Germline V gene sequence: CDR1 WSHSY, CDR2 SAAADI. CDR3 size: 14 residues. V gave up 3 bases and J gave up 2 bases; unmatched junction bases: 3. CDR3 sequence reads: CASSDRDRNTEAFF. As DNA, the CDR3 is TGCGCCAGCAGTGACAGGGACAGAAACACTGAAGCTTTCTTT.

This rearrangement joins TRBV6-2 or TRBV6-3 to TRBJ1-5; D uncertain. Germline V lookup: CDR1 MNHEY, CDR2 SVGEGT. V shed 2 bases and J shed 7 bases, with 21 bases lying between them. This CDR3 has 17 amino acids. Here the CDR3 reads CASSYGPGTLTGQPQHF. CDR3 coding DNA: TGTGCCAGCAGTTACGGCCCGGGCACCCTAACGGGACAGCCCCAGCATTTT.

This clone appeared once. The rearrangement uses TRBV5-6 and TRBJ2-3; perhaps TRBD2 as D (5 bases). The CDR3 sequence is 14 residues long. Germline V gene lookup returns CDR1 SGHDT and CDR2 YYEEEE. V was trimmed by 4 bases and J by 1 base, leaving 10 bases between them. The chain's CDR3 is CASSPGLRTDTQYF. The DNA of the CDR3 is TGTGCCAGCAGCCCTGGACTCCGCACAGATACGCAGTATTTT.